This T cell receptor (beta chain) was documented in a study of T cell changes during pregnancy in multiple sclerosis. This CDR3 has 12 amino acids. In germline, CDR1 is SGHKS, CDR2 YYEKEE (reference sequence). Trimming left V 1 base short and J 7 bases short, with 8 bases between. Profiled with immunoSEQ multiplex PCR; TCRdb holds only in-frame clones, not every one. Of tens of thousands of clones in the sample, about 90% were seen once. This sequence was found in a female donor in good health, enrolled as a control in a pregnancy study. This chain joins TRBV5-5 and TRBJ1-2; D is perhaps TRBD1 (5 bases). Sequences were derived from peripheral blood, sampled in the first trimester of pregnancy. CDR3 loop: CASSLRGGGYTF. The CDR3, as DNA: TGTGCCAGCAGCTTGAGGGGCGGTGGCTACACCTTC.